This T cell receptor (beta chain) was recovered during a study of shared clonotypes between healthy human individuals. CD45RO-negative, CCR7-positively selected cells formed the naive CD8 fraction, excluding terminally differentiated effector memory CD45RA+ cells. Donors included only healthy HIV-negative adults lacking recent acute infections or vaccinations. Note on this clone: Its target is unknown.

The J segment lost 7 bases and the V segment lost 5 bases, leaving 7 bases of the junction unmatched. Germline V gene data show CDR1 as LNHDA and CDR2 as SQIVND (reference sequence). The CDR3 has 13 residues. Measured with immunoSEQ multiplex PCR; TCRdb has only the in-frame clones, and not every one. The sample has around 2,000,000 clones; just under 95% are singletons. The study, taken as a whole, reports: Roughly 5% of naive CD4 clonotypes were shared across a handful of donors. Naive subsets tended to show greater estimated richness than memory subsets.

This sequence joins TRBV19 and TRBJ1-1; 7 positions match TRBD1. The TCR sequence derives from a man between 18 and 35 years old in good health. Sequencing used naive CD8+ T cells sorted from blood. CDR3 in amino acids: CASSFRGGNEAFF. In nucleotides, the CDR3 is TGTGCCAGTAGTTTCAGGGGGGGCAATGAAGCTTTCTTT.